Below, 10 T cell receptor beta chains from the same sample are listed, as sequenced in a study of PD-1 blockade in classical Hodgkin lymphoma. Clones were sequenced by immunoSEQ multiplex PCR, and TCRdb holds only the in-frame ones, with some missing. The table has under 20,000 clones, approximately 80% seen once. Noted time point: cycle 4 day 1 (C4D1), after around six weeks of nivolumab. All trial patients relapsed after autologous stem cell transplantation. The sequencing used peripheral blood mononuclear cells (PBMCs), collected before the fourth cycle of nivolumab. The receptor set was obtained from a human donor with classical Hodgkin lymphoma.

The rearrangement joins TRBV6-6 to TRBJ1-5, with D unresolved. Germline assignment: CDR1 MNHNY and CDR2 SVGAGI (reference sequence). The CDR3 runs to 13 residues. V was trimmed by 2 bases and J by 8 bases, leaving 10 bases between them. This chain's CDR3 is CASSYDPAKPQHF. In DNA, the CDR3 is TGTGCCAGCAGTTACGACCCGGCAAAGCCCCAGCATTTT.

This clone was found once. The rearrangement joins TRBV7-2 to TRBJ2-7, with D unclear. CDR3 length: 13 amino acids. From germline, CDR1 is SGHTA and CDR2 FQGNSA. The V gene lost 0 bases and the J gene lost 9 bases, with 12 bases spanning the gap. The CDR3 loop is CASSLAYDSGQYF. CDR3 in DNA: TGTGCCAGCAGCTTAGCTTACGACTCGGGGCAGTACTTC. Based on the CDR3 plus reference TRBV7-2 and TRBJ2-7, the full variable domain is GAGVSQSPSNKVTEKGKDVELRCDPISGHTALYWYRQSLGQGLEFLIYFQGNSAPDKSGLPSDRFSAERTGGSVSTLTIQRTQQEDSAVYLCASSLAYDSGQYFGPGTRLTVT.

The chain joins TRBV18 to TRBJ2-7, with D tentatively TRBD2 (5 bases). The V end was cut by 2 bases, the J end by 4 bases, with 15 bases between. Germline CDR1 is KGHSH and CDR2 is LQKENI. This CDR3 contains 15 residues. This chain's CDR3 is CASSPETSSGYEQYF. CDR3 DNA sequence: TGTGCCAGCTCACCAGAGACATCTTCGGGATACGAGCAGTACTTC. Drawing the rest from reference TRBV18 and TRBJ2-7, the complete variable domain is NAGVMQNPRHLVRRRGQEARLRCSPMKGHSHVYWYRQLPEEGLKFMVYLQKENIIDESGMPKERFSAEFPKEGPSILRIQQVVRGDSAAYFCASSPETSSGYEQYFGPGTRLTVT.

The sample holds a few counts of this clone. The chain employs TRBV15 and TRBJ2-7; 8 bases are a match to TRBD1. This CDR3 region has 15 residues. The germline V gene has CDR1 LNHNV and CDR2 YYDKDF (reference sequence). J was trimmed by 7 bases and V by 0 bases; bases with no gene match: 8. CDR3 sequence (DNA): TGTGCCACCAGCAGAGAAACCGGGACAGGACGGGAGCAGTACTTC. This gives the protein CATSRETGTGREQYF. Variable domain in full (rest from reference TRBV15 and TRBJ2-7): DAMVIQNPRYQVTQFGKPVTLSCSQTLNHNVMYWYQQKSSQAPKLLFHYYDKDFNNEADTPDNFQSRRPNTSFCFLDIRSPGLGDTAMYLCATSRETGTGREQYFGPGTRLTVT.

This rearrangement joins TRBV5-1 to TRBJ2-1, with TRBD2 matching 8 bases. CDR3 length: 14 amino acids. CDR1 and CDR2 (germline): SGHRS, YFSETQ. The junction had 10 bases not matched to a gene; V was cut back by 7 bases and J by 7 bases. The CDR3 reads CASGLGLGRNEQFF. CDR3 bases: TGCGCCAGCGGGTTGGGACTAGGGCGGAATGAGCAGTTCTTC.

This chain connects TRBV6-1 to TRBJ2-1; 7 nucleotides line up with TRBD2. Germline-derived CDR1 and CDR2 are MNHNS and SASEGT. The V and J ends lost 8 bases and 15 bases, in that order; junction bases with no gene match: 7. The CDR3 sequence is 10 residues long. The CDR3 nucleotides read TGTGCCAGCGGGACTAAAGGTCGGTTCTTC. It yields the protein CASGTKGRFF.

This clone turned up a few times. This rearrangement joins TRBV27 to TRBJ2-3, with 9 bases that match TRBD2. CDR3 size: 17 residues. CDR1 and CDR2 (germline): MNHEY, SMNVEV (reference sequence). J was trimmed by 5 bases and V by 5 bases; bases with no gene match: 14. The CDR3 region is CASSPLRIAGVQDTQYF. In DNA form, the CDR3 reads TGTGCCAGCAGTCCCCTCCGGATAGCGGGAGTTCAAGATACGCAGTATTTT.

The genes are TRBV27 and TRBJ1-5; weak D call: TRBD1 (5 bases). This CDR3 contains 14 residues. In germline, CDR1 is MNHEY, CDR2 SMNVEV (reference sequence). V dropped 2 bases and J dropped 4 bases, with 9 bases sitting between them. The CDR3 sequence: CASSLQGGNQPQHF. CDR3 DNA sequence: TGTGCCAGCAGTTTACAGGGAGGGAATCAGCCCCAGCATTTT.

The table lists this clone with a few counts. The gene calls are TRBV6-5 and TRBJ1-1; TRBD1 matches at 8 bases. Losses at the gene ends were 6 bases for V and 4 bases for J; bases not matched to a gene: 7. This CDR3 comprises 14 residues. Per the germline V gene, CDR1 is MNHEY and CDR2 is SVGAGI. This CDR3 is CASRSTGDVTEAFF. For the CDR3, the DNA is TGTGCCAGCAGGTCGACAGGGGACGTCACTGAAGCTTTCTTT.

This chain connects TRBV28 to TRBJ1-1, with D perhaps TRBD1 (5 bases). The CDR3 is 16 amino acids. Germline V lookup: CDR1 MDHEN, CDR2 SYDVKM. V lost 6 bases, J lost 0 bases, and 17 bases lay in between. CDR3 in amino acids: CASSPVGTGLNTEAFF. In nucleotides, the CDR3 is TGTGCCAGCAGCCCCGTAGGGACGGGTTTGAACACTGAAGCTTTCTTT.